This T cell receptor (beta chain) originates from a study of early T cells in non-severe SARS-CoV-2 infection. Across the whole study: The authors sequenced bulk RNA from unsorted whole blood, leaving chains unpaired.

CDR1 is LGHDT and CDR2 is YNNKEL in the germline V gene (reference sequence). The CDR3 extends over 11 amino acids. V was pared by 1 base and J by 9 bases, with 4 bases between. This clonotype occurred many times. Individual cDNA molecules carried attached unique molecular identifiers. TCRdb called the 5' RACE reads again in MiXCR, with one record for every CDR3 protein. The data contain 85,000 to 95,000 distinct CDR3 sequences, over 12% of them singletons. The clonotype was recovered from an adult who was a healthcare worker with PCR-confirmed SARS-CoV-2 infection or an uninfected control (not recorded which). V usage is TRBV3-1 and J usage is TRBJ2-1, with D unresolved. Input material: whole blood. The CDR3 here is CASSQGGEQFF. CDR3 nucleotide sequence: TGTGCCAGCAGCCAAGGTGGTGAGCAGTTCTTC.